The following is a T cell receptor (beta chain) sequence with its context. Its antigen is unidentified. The data are from a study of cytomegalovirus exposure and HLA in healthy donors. Study context: Both the 100 to 150 validation repertoires and the 600 to 750 first-cohort repertoires used the same platform, as reported by a later analysis.

Sequencing was performed with immunoSEQ multiplex PCR; in TCRdb, only in-frame clones are kept and a portion is missing. This sample has roughly 300,000 clones, with 87% found just once. The CDR3 contains 15 residues. The ends lost 3 bases at V and 2 bases at J; junction bases unmatched: 0. Germline V gene lookup returns CDR1 LNHNV and CDR2 YYDKDF (reference sequence). Study-level points and caveats: Rare TCR sequences dominated, though some public TCRs recurred in many donors. According to the study, 160 or so TCR beta chains were cytomegalovirus-associated. Specificity of a few CMV-associated chains for CMV antigens was verified in vitro.

This chain connects TRBV15 to TRBJ2-1; TRBD2 aligns across 11 bases. The TCR originated in a woman in her twenties or thirties in good health and CMV-seropositive. The sequencing sample was made of PBMCs. The CDR3 DNA reads as TGTGCCACCAGCAGTAGCGGGGGGGCCTACAATGAGCAGTTCTTC. Protein sequence: CATSSSGGAYNEQFF.